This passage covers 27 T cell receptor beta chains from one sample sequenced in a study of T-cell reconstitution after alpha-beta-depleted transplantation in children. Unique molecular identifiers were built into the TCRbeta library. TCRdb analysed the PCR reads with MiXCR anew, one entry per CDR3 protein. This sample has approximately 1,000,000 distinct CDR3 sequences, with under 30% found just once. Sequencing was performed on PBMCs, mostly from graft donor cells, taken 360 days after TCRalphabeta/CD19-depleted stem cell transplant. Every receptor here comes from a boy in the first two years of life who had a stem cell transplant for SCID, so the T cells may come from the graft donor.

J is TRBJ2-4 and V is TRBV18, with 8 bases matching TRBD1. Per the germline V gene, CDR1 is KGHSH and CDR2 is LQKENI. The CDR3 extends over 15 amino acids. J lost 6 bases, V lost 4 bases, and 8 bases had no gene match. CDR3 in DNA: TGTGCCAGCTCACTCGGACAGGGAGTTGGAAACATTCAGTACTTC. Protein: CASSLGQGVGNIQYF.

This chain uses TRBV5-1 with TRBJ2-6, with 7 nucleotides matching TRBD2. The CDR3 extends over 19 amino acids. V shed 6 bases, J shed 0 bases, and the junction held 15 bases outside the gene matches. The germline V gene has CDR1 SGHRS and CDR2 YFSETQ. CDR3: CASNLGGEITYSGANVLTF. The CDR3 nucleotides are TGCGCCAGCAACCTGGGAGGGGAGATTACCTACTCTGGGGCCAACGTCCTGACTTTC. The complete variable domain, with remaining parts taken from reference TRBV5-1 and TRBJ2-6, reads KAGVTQTPRYLIKTRGQQVTLSCSPISGHRSVSWYQQTPGQGLQFLFEYFSETQRNKGNFPGRFSGRQFSNSRSEMNVSTLELGDSALYLCASNLGGEITYSGANVLTFGAGSRLTVL.

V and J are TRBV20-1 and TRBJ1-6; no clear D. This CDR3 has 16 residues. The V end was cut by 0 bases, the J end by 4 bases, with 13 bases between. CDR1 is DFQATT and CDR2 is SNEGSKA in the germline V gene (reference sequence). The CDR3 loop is CSARDPPAPYNSPLHF. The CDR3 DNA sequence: TGCAGTGCTAGAGATCCCCCAGCTCCGTATAATTCACCCCTCCACTTT.

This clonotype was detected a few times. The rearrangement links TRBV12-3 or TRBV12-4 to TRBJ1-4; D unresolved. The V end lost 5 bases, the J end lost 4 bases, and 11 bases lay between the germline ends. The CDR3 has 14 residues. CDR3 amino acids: CASSLGRNNEKLFF. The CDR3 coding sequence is TGTGCCAGCAGTCTCGGACGGAATAATGAAAAACTGTTTTTT.

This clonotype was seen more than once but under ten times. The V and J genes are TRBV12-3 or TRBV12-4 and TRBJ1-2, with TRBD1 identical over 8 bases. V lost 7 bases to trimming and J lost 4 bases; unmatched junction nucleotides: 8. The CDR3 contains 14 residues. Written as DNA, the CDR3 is TGTGCCAGCACCCGGGACAGGTTAAGCTATGGCTACACCTTC. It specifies CASTRDRLSYGYTF.

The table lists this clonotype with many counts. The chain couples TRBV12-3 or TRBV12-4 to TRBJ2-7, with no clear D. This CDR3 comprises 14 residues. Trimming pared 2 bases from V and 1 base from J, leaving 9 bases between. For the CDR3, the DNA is TGTGCCAGCAGTTTAAGTCCTCTTTCCTACGAGCAGTACTTC. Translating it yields CASSLSPLSYEQYF.

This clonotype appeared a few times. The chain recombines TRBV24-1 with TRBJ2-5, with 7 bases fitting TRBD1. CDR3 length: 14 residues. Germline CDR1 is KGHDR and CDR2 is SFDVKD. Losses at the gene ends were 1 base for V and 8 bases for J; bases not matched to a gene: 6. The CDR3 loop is CATSDFRQGDTQYF. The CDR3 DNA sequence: TGTGCCACCAGTGATTTCCGACAGGGTGACACCCAGTACTTC.

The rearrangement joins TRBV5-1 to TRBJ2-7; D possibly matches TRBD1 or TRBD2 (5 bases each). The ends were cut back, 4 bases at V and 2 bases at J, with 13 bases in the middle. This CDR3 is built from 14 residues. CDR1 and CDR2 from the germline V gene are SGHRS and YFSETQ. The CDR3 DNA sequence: TGCGCCAGCAGCGGAAGAGGGGATGCCTACGAGCAGTACTTC. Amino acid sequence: CASSGRGDAYEQYF.

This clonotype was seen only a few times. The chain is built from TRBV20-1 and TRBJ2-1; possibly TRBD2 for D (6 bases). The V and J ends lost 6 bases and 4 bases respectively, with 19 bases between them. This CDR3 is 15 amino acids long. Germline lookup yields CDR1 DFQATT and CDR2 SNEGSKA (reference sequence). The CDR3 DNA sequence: TGCAGTGCAAGGGACTCACGCCCTTTTTACAATGAGCAGTTCTTC. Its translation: CSARDSRPFYNEQFF.

CDR3 loop: CASHHQGLAHSSYEQYF. The CDR3 DNA reads TGTGCCAGCCATCACCAGGGACTAGCCCATTCCTCCTACGAGCAGTACTTC. The rearrangement joins TRBV28 to TRBJ2-7; 9 nucleotides line up with TRBD2. The CDR3 spans 17 residues. Per germline, CDR1 MDHEN and CDR2 SYDVKM. V trimming: 8 bases; J trimming: 0 bases; junction bases outside the gene matches: 14.

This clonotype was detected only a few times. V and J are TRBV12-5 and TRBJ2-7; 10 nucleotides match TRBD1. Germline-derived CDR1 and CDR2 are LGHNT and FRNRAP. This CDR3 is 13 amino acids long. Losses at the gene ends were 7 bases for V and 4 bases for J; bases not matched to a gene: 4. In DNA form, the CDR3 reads TGTGCTAGTGCCCAGGACAGGGGGTACGAGCAGTACTTC. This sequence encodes CASAQDRGYEQYF. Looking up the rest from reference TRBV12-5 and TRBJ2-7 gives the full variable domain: DARVTQTPRHKVTEMGQEVTMRCQPILGHNTVFWYRQTMMQGLELLAYFRNRAPLDDSGMPKDRFSAEMPDATLATLKIQPSEPRDSAVYFCASAQDRGYEQYFGPGTRLTVT.

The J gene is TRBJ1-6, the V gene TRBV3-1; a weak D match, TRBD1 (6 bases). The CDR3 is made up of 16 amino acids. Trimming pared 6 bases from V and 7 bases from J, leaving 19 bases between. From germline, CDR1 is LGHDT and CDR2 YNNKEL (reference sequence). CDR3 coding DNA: TGTGCCAGCAGTCCCGAGGGGGGACGGATCAATTCACCCCTCCACTTT. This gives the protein CASSPEGGRINSPLHF.

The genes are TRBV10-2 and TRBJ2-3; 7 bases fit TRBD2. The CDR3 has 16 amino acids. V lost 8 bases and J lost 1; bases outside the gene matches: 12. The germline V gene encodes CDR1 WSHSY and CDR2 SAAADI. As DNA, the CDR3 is TGCGCCAGCGCCCGCTCCCAGGCGGGGGGCACAGATACGCAGTATTTT. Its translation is CASARSQAGGTDTQYF.

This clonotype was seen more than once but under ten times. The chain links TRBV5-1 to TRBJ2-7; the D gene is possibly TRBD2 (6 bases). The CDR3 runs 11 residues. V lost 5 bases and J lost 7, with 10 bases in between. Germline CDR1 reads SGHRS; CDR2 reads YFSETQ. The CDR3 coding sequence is TGCGCCAGCAGGGAGGGGCTTGAGCAGTACTTC. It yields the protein CASREGLEQYF.

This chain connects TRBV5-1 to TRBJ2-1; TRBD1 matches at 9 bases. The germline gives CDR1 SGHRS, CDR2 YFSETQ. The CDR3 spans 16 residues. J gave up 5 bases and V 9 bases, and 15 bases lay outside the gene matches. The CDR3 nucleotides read TGCGCCACCTCGGTCGGGGACAGGGTGCGCGACAATGAGCAGTTCTTC. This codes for CATSVGDRVRDNEQFF. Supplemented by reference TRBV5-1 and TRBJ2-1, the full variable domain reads KAGVTQTPRYLIKTRGQQVTLSCSPISGHRSVSWYQQTPGQGLQFLFEYFSETQRNKGNFPGRFSGRQFSNSRSEMNVSTLELGDSALYLCATSVGDRVRDNEQFFGPGTRLTVL.

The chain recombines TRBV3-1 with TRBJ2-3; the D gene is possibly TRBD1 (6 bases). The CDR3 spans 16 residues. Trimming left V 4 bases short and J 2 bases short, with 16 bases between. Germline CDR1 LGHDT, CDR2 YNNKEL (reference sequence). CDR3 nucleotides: TGTGCCAGCAGCCCCCGATTTTGGACAGACACAGATACGCAGTATTTT. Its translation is CASSPRFWTDTDTQYF.

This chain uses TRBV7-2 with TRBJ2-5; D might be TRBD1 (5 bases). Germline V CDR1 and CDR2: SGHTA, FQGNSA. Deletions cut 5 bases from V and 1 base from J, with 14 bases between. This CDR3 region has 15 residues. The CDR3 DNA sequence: TGTGCCAGCAGCCGCGGCAGGGTAGGCCAAGAGACCCAGTACTTC. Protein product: CASSRGRVGQETQYF.

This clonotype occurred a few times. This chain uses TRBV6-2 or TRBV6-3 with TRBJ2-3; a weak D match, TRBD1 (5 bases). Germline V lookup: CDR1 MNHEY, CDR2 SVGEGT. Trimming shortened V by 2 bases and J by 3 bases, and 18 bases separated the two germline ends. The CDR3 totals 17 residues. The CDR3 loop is CASSYLADRGGTDTQYF. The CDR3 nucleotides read TGTGCCAGCAGTTACCTCGCCGACAGAGGTGGGACAGATACGCAGTATTTT.

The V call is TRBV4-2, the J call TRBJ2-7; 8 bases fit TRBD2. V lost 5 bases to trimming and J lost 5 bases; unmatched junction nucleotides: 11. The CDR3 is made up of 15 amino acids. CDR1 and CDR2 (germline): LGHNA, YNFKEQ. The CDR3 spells CASSNSGGRSHEQYF. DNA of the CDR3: TGTGCCAGCAGCAATTCGGGGGGGCGGTCCCACGAGCAGTACTTC.

The CDR3 region is CASSLGADADTQYF. CDR3 sequence (DNA): TGCGCCAGCAGCTTGGGCGCCGATGCAGATACGCAGTATTTT. V and J are TRBV5-1 and TRBJ2-3; D remains ambiguous. Germline V gene sequence: CDR1 SGHRS, CDR2 YFSETQ. CDR3 length: 14 amino acids. Trimming left V 0 bases short and J 4 bases short, with 9 bases between. The full variable domain, with the rest looked up from reference TRBV5-1 and TRBJ2-3, is KAGVTQTPRYLIKTRGQQVTLSCSPISGHRSVSWYQQTPGQGLQFLFEYFSETQRNKGNFPGRFSGRQFSNSRSEMNVSTLELGDSALYLCASSLGADADTQYFGPGTRLTVL.

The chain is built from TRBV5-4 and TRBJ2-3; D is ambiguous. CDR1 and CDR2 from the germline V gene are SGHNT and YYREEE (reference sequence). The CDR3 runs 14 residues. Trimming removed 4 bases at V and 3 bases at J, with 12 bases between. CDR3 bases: TGTGCCAGCAGCCGCCTCAAAGATACAGATACGCAGTATTTT. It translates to CASSRLKDTDTQYF. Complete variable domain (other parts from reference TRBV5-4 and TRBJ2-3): ETGVTQSPTHLIKTRGQQVTLRCSSQSGHNTVSWYQQALGQGPQFIFQYYREEENGRGNFPPRFSGLQFPNYSSELNVNALELDDSALYLCASSRLKDTDTQYFGPGTRLTVL.

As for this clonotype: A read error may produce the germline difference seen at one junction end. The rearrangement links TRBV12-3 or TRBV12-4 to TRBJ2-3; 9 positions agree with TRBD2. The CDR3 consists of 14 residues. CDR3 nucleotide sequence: TGTGCCAGCAGTATAGCGGGGGCAGTAGATACGCAGTATTTT. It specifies CASSIAGAVDTQYF.

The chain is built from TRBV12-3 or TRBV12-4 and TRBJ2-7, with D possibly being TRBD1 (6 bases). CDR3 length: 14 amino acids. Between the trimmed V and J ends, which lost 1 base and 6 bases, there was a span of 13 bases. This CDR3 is CASSLGQVIPEQYF. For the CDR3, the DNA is TGTGCCAGCAGTTTAGGACAGGTCATTCCCGAGCAGTACTTC.

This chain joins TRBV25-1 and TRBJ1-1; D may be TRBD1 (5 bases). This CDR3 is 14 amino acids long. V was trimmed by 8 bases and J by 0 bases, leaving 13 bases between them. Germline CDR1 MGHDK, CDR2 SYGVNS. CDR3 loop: CASGAGTMNTEAFF. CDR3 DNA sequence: TGTGCCAGCGGGGCCGGGACCATGAACACTGAAGCTTTCTTT.

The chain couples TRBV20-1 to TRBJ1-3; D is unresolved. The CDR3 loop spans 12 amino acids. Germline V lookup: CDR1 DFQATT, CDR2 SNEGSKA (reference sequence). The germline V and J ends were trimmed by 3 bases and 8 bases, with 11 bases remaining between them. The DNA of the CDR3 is TGCAGTGCTAGTTCCGGGTTGGACACCATATATTTT. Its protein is CSASSGLDTIYF.

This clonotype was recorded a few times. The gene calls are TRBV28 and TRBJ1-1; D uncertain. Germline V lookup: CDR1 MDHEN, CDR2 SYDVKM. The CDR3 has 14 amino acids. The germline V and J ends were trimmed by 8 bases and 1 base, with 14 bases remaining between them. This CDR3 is CASGYSSQNTEAFF. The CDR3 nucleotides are TGTGCCAGCGGTTACAGCTCGCAGAACACTGAAGCTTTCTTT.

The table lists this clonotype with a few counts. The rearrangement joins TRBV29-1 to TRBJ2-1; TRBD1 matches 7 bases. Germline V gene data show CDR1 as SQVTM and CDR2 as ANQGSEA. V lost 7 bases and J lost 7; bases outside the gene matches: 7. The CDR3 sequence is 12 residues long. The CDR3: CSARDRPNEQFF. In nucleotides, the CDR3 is TGCAGCGCCAGGGACAGACCTAATGAGCAGTTCTTC.